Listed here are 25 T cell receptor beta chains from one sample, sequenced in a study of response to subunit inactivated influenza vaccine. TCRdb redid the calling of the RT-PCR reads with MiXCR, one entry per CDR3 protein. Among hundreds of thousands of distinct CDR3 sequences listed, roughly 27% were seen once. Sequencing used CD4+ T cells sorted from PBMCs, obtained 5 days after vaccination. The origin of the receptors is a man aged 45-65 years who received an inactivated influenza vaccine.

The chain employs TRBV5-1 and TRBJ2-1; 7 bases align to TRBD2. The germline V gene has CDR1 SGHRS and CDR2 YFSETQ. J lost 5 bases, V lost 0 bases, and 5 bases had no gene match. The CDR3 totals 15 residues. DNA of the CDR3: TGCGCCAGCAGCTTGGAGCCGGGAGGTCACAATGAGCAGTTCTTC. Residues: CASSLEPGGHNEQFF.

This chain's CDR3 is CATSPGQGANQPQHF. The CDR3 DNA reads TGTGCCACCAGTCCGGGACAGGGCGCCAATCAGCCCCAGCATTTT. This chain connects TRBV15 to TRBJ1-5, with TRBD1 matching over 9 bases. The CDR3 consists of 15 residues. In germline, CDR1 is LNHNV, CDR2 YYDKDF (reference sequence). V lost 6 bases to trimming and J lost 3 bases; unmatched junction nucleotides: 6. The full variable domain, with the rest looked up from reference TRBV15 and TRBJ1-5, is DAMVIQNPRYQVTQFGKPVTLSCSQTLNHNVMYWYQQKSSQAPKLLFHYYDKDFNNEADTPDNFQSRRPNTSFCFLDIRSPGLGDTAMYLCATSPGQGANQPQHFGDGTRLSIL.

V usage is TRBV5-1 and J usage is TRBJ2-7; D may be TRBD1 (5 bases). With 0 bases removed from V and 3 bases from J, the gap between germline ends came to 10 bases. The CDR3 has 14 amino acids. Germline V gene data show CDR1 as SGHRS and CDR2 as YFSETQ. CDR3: CASSLEAQGYEQYF. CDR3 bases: TGCGCCAGCAGCTTGGAGGCGCAGGGCTACGAGCAGTACTTC.

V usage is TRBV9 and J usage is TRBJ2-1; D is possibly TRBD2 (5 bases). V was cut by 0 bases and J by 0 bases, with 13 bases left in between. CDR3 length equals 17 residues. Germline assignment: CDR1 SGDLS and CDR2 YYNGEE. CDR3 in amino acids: CASSVVSARGSYNEQFF. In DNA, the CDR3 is TGTGCCAGCAGCGTAGTCTCAGCCCGGGGCTCCTACAATGAGCAGTTCTTC.

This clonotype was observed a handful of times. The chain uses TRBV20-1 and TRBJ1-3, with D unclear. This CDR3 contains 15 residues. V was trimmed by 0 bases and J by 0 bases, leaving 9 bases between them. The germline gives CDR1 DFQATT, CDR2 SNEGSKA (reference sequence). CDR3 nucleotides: TGCAGTGCTAGAGATAGTGCAGTCTCTGGAAACACCATATATTTT. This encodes CSARDSAVSGNTIYF.

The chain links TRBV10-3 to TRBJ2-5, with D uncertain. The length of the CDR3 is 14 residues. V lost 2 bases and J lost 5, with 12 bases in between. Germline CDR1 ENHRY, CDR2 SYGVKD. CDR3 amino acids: CAISEGVKVETQYF. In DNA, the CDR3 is TGTGCCATCAGTGAGGGGGTCAAAGTGGAGACCCAGTACTTC.

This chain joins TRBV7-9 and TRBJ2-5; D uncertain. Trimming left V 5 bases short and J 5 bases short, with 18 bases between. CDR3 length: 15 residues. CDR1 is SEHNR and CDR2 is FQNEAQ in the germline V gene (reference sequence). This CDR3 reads CASSPETSRSETQYF. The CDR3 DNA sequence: TGTGCCAGCAGCCCCGAGACCTCGAGATCGGAGACCCAGTACTTC.

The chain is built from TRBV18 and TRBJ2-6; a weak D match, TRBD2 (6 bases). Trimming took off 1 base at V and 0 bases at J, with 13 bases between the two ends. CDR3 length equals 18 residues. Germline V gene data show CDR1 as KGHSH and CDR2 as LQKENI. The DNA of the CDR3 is TGTGCCAGCTCACCACTTTCTCTCGGGAGCTCTGGGGCCAACGTCCTGACTTTC. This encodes CASSPLSLGSSGANVLTF.

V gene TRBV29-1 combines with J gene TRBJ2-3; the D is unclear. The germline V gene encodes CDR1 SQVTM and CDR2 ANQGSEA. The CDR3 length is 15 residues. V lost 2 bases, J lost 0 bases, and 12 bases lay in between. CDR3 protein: CSVELFPGSTDTQYF. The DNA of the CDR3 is TGCAGCGTTGAATTGTTTCCCGGGAGCACAGATACGCAGTATTTT.

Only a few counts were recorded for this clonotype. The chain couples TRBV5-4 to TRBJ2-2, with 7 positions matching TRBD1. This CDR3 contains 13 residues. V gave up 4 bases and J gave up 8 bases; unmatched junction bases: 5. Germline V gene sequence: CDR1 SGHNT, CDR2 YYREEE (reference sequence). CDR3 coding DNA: TGTGCCAGCAGCGGAACAGGGGTAGGGGAGCTGTTTTTT. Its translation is CASSGTGVGELFF.

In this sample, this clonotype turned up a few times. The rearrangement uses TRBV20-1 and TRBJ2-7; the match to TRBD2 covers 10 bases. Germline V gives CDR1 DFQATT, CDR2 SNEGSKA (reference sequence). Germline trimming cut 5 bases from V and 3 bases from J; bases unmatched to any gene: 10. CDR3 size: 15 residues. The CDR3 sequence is CSAPNPSGGGYEQYF. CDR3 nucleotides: TGCAGTGCTCCCAATCCTAGCGGGGGAGGCTACGAGCAGTACTTC.

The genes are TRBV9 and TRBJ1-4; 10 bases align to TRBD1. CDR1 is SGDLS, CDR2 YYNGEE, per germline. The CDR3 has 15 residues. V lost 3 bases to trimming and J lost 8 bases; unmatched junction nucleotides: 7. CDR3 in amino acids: CASSAGTGVEEKLFF. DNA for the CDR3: TGTGCCAGCAGCGCTGGGACAGGGGTGGAGGAAAAACTGTTTTTT.

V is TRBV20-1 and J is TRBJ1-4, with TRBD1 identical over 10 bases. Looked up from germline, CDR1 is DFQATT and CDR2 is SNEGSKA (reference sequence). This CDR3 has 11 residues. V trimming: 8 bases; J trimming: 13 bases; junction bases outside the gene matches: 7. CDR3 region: CSIGTGEGLFF. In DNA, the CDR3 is TGCAGTATCGGGACAGGGGAAGGACTGTTTTTT.

The CDR3 loop reads CASSPGQGYSNQPQHF. As DNA, the CDR3 is TGCGCCAGCAGCCCCGGACAGGGTTATAGCAATCAGCCCCAGCATTTT. The chain joins TRBV5-1 to TRBJ1-5, with TRBD1 matching over 8 bases. V trimming: 4 bases; J trimming: 0 bases; junction bases outside the gene matches: 6. CDR3 length: 16 residues. Germline CDR1 and CDR2: SGHRS and YFSETQ.

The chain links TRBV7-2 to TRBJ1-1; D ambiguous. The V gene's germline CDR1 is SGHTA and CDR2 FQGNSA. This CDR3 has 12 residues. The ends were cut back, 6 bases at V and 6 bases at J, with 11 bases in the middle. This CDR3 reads CASRLFGAEAFF. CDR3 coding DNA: TGTGCCAGCAGACTATTCGGGGCTGAAGCTTTCTTT. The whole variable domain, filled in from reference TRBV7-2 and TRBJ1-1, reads GAGVSQSPSNKVTEKGKDVELRCDPISGHTALYWYRQSLGQGLEFLIYFQGNSAPDKSGLPSDRFSAERTGGSVSTLTIQRTQQEDSAVYLCASRLFGAEAFFGQGTRLTVV.

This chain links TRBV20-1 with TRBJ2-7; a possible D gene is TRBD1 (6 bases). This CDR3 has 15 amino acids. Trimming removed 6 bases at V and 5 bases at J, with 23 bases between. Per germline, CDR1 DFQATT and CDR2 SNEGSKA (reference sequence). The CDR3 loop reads CSASAGEQGFDEQYF. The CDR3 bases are TGCAGTGCCAGTGCCGGGGAGCAGGGGTTCGACGAGCAGTACTTC.

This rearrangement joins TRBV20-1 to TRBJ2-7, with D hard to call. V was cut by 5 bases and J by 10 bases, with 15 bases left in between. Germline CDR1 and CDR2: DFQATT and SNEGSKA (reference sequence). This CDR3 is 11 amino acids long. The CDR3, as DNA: TGCAGTGCTTCCCCCGGGTCGGGCCAGTACTTC. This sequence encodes CSASPGSGQYF.

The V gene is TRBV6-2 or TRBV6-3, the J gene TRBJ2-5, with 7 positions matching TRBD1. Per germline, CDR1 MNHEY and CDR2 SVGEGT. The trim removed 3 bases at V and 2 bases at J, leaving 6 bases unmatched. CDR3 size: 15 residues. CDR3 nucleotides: TGTGCCAGCAGTTATTTTCGGGACAGACAAGAGACCCAGTACTTC. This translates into CASSYFRDRQETQYF.

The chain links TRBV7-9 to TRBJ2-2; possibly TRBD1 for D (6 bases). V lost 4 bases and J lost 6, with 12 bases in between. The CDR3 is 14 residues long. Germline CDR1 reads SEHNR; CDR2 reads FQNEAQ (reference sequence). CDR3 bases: TGTGCCAGCAGCTCACAACAGGGATCCGGGGAGCTGTTTTTT. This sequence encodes CASSSQQGSGELFF.

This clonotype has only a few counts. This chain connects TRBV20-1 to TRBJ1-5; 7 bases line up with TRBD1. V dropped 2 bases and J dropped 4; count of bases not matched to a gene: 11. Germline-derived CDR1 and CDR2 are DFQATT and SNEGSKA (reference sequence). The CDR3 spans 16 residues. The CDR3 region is CSARRNRGAWNQPQHF. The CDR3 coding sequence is TGCAGTGCTAGACGTAACAGGGGCGCTTGGAATCAGCCCCAGCATTTT.

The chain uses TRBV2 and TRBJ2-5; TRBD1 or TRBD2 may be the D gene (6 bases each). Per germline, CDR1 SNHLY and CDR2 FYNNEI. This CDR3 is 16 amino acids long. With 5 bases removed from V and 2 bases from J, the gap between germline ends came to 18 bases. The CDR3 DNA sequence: TGTGCCAGCAGTCTCGCTCCGGGGGACATACAAGAGACCCAGTACTTC. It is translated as CASSLAPGDIQETQYF.

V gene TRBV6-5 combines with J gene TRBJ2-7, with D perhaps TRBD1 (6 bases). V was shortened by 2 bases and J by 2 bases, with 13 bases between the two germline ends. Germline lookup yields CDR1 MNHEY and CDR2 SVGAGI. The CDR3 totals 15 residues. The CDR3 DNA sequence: TGTGCCAGCAGTTACGGCCAGGGGAGAGCCTACGAGCAGTACTTC. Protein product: CASSYGQGRAYEQYF.

CDR3 in DNA: TGCAGCGGGGCCGGGACGTCCTCCTACAATGAGCAGTTCTTC. Residues: CSGAGTSSYNEQFF. The chain combines TRBV29-1 with TRBJ2-1, with D perhaps matching TRBD1 or TRBD2 (5 bases each). The V end was cut by 7 bases, the J end by 0 bases, with 13 bases between. Germline CDR1 and CDR2: SQVTM and ANQGSEA. The CDR3 covers 14 residues.

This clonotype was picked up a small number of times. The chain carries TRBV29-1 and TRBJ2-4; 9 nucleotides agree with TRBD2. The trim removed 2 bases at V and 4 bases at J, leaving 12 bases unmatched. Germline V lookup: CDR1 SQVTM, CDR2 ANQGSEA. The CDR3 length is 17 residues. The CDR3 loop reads CSVEKYAGGPGKNIQYF. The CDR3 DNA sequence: TGCAGCGTTGAAAAGTATGCGGGAGGGCCCGGGAAAAACATTCAGTACTTC.

CDR3 DNA: TGTGCCACCAGCAGAGACAGGACAGACCCCGCAGCTTTCTTT. Translation: CATSRDRTDPAAFF. The J gene is TRBJ1-1, the V gene TRBV15, with D perhaps matching TRBD1 (6 bases). V lost 0 bases, J lost 10 bases, and 15 bases lay in between. This CDR3 is built from 14 residues. Germline-derived CDR1 and CDR2 are LNHNV and YYDKDF (reference sequence). The full variable domain, its missing parts supplied by reference TRBV15 and TRBJ1-1, is DAMVIQNPRYQVTQFGKPVTLSCSQTLNHNVMYWYQQKSSQAPKLLFHYYDKDFNNEADTPDNFQSRRPNTSFCFLDIRSPGLGDTAMYLCATSRDRTDPAAFFGQGTRLTVV.